This TCR beta chain was observed in a study of CD8+CD57+ T cells in acquired aplastic anemia. Study-wide background: The mean DNA yield obtained from sorted CD4+ and CD8+ cells came to around 3 ug.

Patients who underwent sequencing had shown CD8+CD57+ cell expansion by flow cytometry. The enrolled patients all had severe acquired aplastic anemia. CDR3 and TCR beta VDJ profiling relied on a genomic DNA template. TCRdb re-called the reads with MiXCR, one entry per CDR3 protein. This repertoire shows about 180,000 distinct CDR3 sequences, 45% to 60% found once; its top ten account for roughly 13%. This receptor was obtained from a human donor with aplastic anemia. Sequencing input: sorted CD4+, CD8+, or CD8+CD57+ T cells (not recorded which) from PBMCs.

The CDR3 region has the DNA TGTGCCAGCAGCCCCGGTCGTGAAGCTTTCTTT. This gives the protein CASSPGREAFF. The chain links TRBV7-2 to TRBJ1-1; D is ambiguous. V lost 5 bases and J 7 bases, leaving 8 bases between the germline ends. In germline, CDR1 is SGHTA, CDR2 FQGNSA. CDR3 length: 11 amino acids.